This T cell receptor (beta chain) stems from a study of memory CD4+ T cells and cytomegalovirus serostatus. Generated by immunoSEQ multiplex PCR, the TCRdb table keeps only in-frame clones and is missing some. The table records about 40,000 clones, 76% of them present only once. Broader study findings: The CMV-associated TCR signature appears largely within the CD4+ memory repertoire.

As regards this clone: The antigen is undetermined.

The germline gives CDR1 SGHTA, CDR2 FQGNSA. The CDR3 covers 12 residues. Deletions cut 5 bases from V and 4 bases from J, with 9 bases between. Single viable CD3+CD4+CD8-CD45RO+ cells were sorted as the memory CD4+ T cells. The sequence was obtained from an adult in good health and CMV-seronegative. The sequenced material came from memory CD4+ T cells from blood. The J gene is TRBJ2-7, the V gene TRBV7-2, with D unclear. This chain's CDR3 is CASSRGAYEQYF. The CDR3 nucleotides are TGTGCCAGCAGCCGAGGTGCGTACGAGCAGTACTTC.